Listed below are T cell receptor beta chains from one sample, sequenced in a study of patients and donors after allogeneic stem cell transplantation. Via MiXCR, TCRdb re-called the RT-PCR reads, giving one row per CDR3 protein. The profile shows roughly 940,000 distinct CDR3 sequences, roughly 18% of them singletons. Sequenced input: blood, either unsorted or a sorted T cell fraction (not recorded which). Receptor source: a human donor who was either an allogeneic HSCT recipient or a stem cell or donor lymphocyte infusion donor (not recorded which). It is not recorded whose cells these are; they may come from a transplant donor. The CDR3 runs from the conserved cysteine through the conserved F or W. D genes are given only for firm matches. The size entry is marked missing in some rows and otherwise reads once, few, many or a size class.

TRBV20-1,TRBJ1-3,NA,few,TGCAGTGCTAGAGCGGGACGGAGCTCTGGAAACACCATATATTTT,CSARAGRSSGNTIYF
TRBV4-2,TRBJ2-7,NA,few,TGTGCCAGCAGCCACGTACTCCGGGGGGCATCCTACGAGCAGTACTTC,CASSHVLRGASYEQYF
TRBV7-2,TRBJ2-4,TRBD2,NA,TGTGCCAGCAGGGGGGGGGCCAAAAACATTCAGTACTTC,CASRGGAKNIQYF
TRBV12-5,TRBJ1-6,NA,NA,TGTGCTAGTGGTTCCCAAATGAAGGGAAGTTCACCCCTCCACTTT,CASGSQMKGSSPLHF
TRBV5-1,TRBJ2-5,TRBD2,NA,TGCGCCAGCACCCCCTTGACTAGCGGGAGGCGCGAGACCCAGTACTTC,CASTPLTSGRRETQYF
TRBV20-1,TRBJ2-5,TRBD2,NA,TGCAGTTCGGGACTAGGCATCGGAGAGACCCAGTACTTC,CSSGLGIGETQYF
TRBV9,TRBJ2-1,TRBD2,NA,TGTGCCAGCAGCGCTGACAACGAGCGGGGGGGCCTGAGTAATGAGCAGTTCTTC,CASSADNERGGLSNEQFF
TRBV12-3/TRBV12-4,TRBJ2-1,NA,many,TGTGCCAGCAGTTTTCGGGCCCTAAGCTCCTACAATGAGCAGTTCTTC,CASSFRALSSYNEQFF
TRBV19,TRBJ1-1,NA,NA,TGTGCCAGTCCCCCTGGCAGGCGTCATATGTTGAGCACTGAAGCTTTCTTT,CASPPGRRHMLSTEAFF
TRBV5-1,TRBJ1-1,NA,many,TGCGCCAGCAGTTTGTCGAATCGGCCTGAAGCTTTCTTT,CASSLSNRPEAFF
TRBV7-2,TRBJ2-1,TRBD1,NA,TGTGCCAGCAGCTTAGACACGCGACAGGGGGCACATGAGCAGTTCTTC,CASSLDTRQGAHEQFF
TRBV5-6,TRBJ2-5,NA,few,TGTGCCAGCAGCTTGGGGGGAATTGTAGGAGAGACCCAGTACTTC,CASSLGGIVGETQYF
TRBV18,TRBJ2-4,NA,once,TGTGCCAGCTCACAGGGCCCCTCGGTCAAAAACATTCAGTACTTC,CASSQGPSVKNIQYF
TRBV2,TRBJ2-6,TRBD1,NA,TGTGCCAGCAAAGGGGGCAGGGGGCCCAACGTCCTGACTTTC,CASKGGRGPNVLTF
TRBV19,TRBJ1-2,NA,NA,TGTGCCAGTAGTATAGATCGGGACGTCTCAGGCTACACCTTC,CASSIDRDVSGYTF